This T cell receptor (beta chain) was sequenced in a study of T cell repertoires in cytomegalovirus infection. Background on the study: Recently identified HLA-C-restricted CMV epitopes were among the peptides used. An indication of both CMV infection and matching HLA type came from public TCR beta signatures. The study, taken as a whole, reports: HLA-C-restricted CMV-specific TCR beta clonotypes were dominant in the ex vivo response. Carriers of CMV plus the relevant HLA were identified by cumulative public TCR beta family frequency.

As regards this clonotype: The antigen is not known.

CDR3 size: 15 residues. With 6 bases removed from V and 3 bases from J, the gap between germline ends came to 18 bases. Germline CDR1 and CDR2: MNHNY and SVGAGI (reference sequence). MiXCR, applied by TCRdb to the reads, yields one record per CDR3 protein. The sample consists of 160,000 or so distinct CDR3 sequences, about 20% of them appearing once. This rearrangement joins TRBV6-6 to TRBJ2-7, with TRBD2 as a possible D gene (6 bases). The sequence was obtained from a human donor in good health (CMV status not recorded). Some clones in this sample may be carry-over from other donors' samples. The sample consisted of CD8+ T cells from cultured PBMCs, taken from culture after CMV antigen stimulation. CDR3 amino acids: CASRRGLSEVYEQYF. Here the CDR3 DNA reads TGTGCCAGCAGGAGGGGACTTTCCGAAGTCTACGAGCAGTACTTC.